These T cell receptor beta chains were read from a single sample in a study of control samples from healthy donors and cancer patients. Method: immunoSEQ multiplex PCR; TCRdb's copy keeps in-frame clones and lacks some. The sample lists 15,000 or so clones, 87% occurring once. The sample was PBMCs. Receptors were obtained from a woman aged 70-85 years with colorectal cancer. The CDR3 runs from the conserved cysteine through the conserved F or W. The D gene is left open where the match is weak. Rows may omit the clone size; those that give it use once, few, many or a size class.

v_gene,j_gene,d_gene,len,abundance,CDR3nt,CDR3aa
TRBV5-1,TRBJ2-3,-,13,-,TGCGCCAGCAGCTTGGATTGGGGGGATACGCAGTATTTT,CASSLDWGDTQYF
TRBV7-6,TRBJ1-1,TRBD1,16,-,TGTGCCAGCAGCTCCAACCTTCAATCAGGGGGGACTGAAGCTTTCTTT,CASSSNLQSGGTEAFF
TRBV9,TRBJ2-5,TRBD2,15,few,TGTGCCAGCAGCGTAGCAGCGGGACTTCGGGAGACCCAGTACTTC,CASSVAAGLRETQYF
TRBV4-3,TRBJ2-1,-,15,-,TGCGCCAGCAGCCAAGACCTGAGGGGGAACAATGAGCAGTTCTTC,CASSQDLRGNNEQFF
TRBV6-5,TRBJ1-4,-,15,-,TGTGCCAGCCGGGGATCGGGGACAACTAATGAAAAACTGTTTTTT,CASRGSGTTNEKLFF
TRBV10-3,TRBJ1-2,-,14,-,TGTGCCATCACCCTGGGGGGTTTTAACTATGGCTACACCTTC,CAITLGGFNYGYTF
TRBV28,TRBJ2-1,TRBD2,19,-,TGTGCCAGCAGTTTACGGGCAGGGATTGGTGGGAGGGAGGGCAATGAGCAGTTCTTC,CASSLRAGIGGREGNEQFF
TRBV19,TRBJ2-7,-,14,-,TGTGCCAGTAGTGCCGGGGACGGCCGCTACGAGCAGTACTTC,CASSAGDGRYEQYF
TRBV19,TRBJ1-1,TRBD1,15,-,TGTGCCAGTACCCTCGGACAGGCGGGTGGCACTGAAGCTTTCTTT,CASTLGQAGGTEAFF
TRBV9,TRBJ1-5,-,15,few,TGTGCCAGCAGCGTAGGTACCACGTCCAATCAGCCCCAGCATTTT,CASSVGTTSNQPQHF
TRBV5-4,TRBJ2-3,-,15,-,TGTGCCAGCACCACATGGGCTAGCGGCACAGATACGCAGTATTTT,CASTTWASGTDTQYF
TRBV5-8,TRBJ2-3,-,15,-,TGTGCCAGCAGCTTCCCCGGGACTGCCACAGATACGCAGTATTTT,CASSFPGTATDTQYF
TRBV6-2/TRBV6-3,TRBJ1-5,TRBD1,13,few,TGTGCCAGCAGTGGACAGGAAGCTCAGCCCCAGCATTTT,CASSGQEAQPQHF
TRBV14,TRBJ2-3,-,16,-,TGTGCCAGCAGCCAAGTGAGCGGAAAAGGTCCAGATACGCAGTATTTT,CASSQVSGKGPDTQYF
TRBV27,TRBJ2-3,TRBD1,17,-,TGTGCCAGCAGTTTATCGTTGGACAGGGGGCGTAGAGATACGCAGTATTTT,CASSLSLDRGRRDTQYF
TRBV19,TRBJ2-7,TRBD1,15,-,TGTGCCAGTAGTAGGGACAGCAGCTCCCCCTACGAGCAGTACTTC,CASSRDSSSPYEQYF
TRBV4-1,TRBJ2-3,-,13,-,TGCGCCAGCAGCCCATGGGGCCGCGATACGCAGTATTTT,CASSPWGRDTQYF
TRBV14,TRBJ2-1,TRBD2,13,-,TGTGCCAGCAGCCAGGGACGCGGGGGTGAGCAGTTCTTC,CASSQGRGGEQFF
TRBV20-1,TRBJ1-6,-,14,-,TGCAGTGCTAGTCGTGGGGACCAGAATTCACCCCTCCACTTT,CSASRGDQNSPLHF
TRBV4-3,TRBJ2-1,-,16,few,TGCGCCAGCAGCCAAGATTTCGGGCGAGTAGGGGGTGAGCAGTTCTTC,CASSQDFGRVGGEQFF
TRBV19,TRBJ1-1,-,13,-,TGTGCCAGTAAACCCCAGACCGCCCTTGAAGCTTTCTTT,CASKPQTALEAFF
TRBV9,TRBJ2-5,-,13,-,TGTGCCAGCAGCTTGTGGGGACAAGAGACCCAGTACTTC,CASSLWGQETQYF
TRBV6-2/TRBV6-3,TRBJ2-3,-,13,-,TGTGCCAGCAGTTACTCTAGTGCAGATACGCAGTATTTT,CASSYSSADTQYF